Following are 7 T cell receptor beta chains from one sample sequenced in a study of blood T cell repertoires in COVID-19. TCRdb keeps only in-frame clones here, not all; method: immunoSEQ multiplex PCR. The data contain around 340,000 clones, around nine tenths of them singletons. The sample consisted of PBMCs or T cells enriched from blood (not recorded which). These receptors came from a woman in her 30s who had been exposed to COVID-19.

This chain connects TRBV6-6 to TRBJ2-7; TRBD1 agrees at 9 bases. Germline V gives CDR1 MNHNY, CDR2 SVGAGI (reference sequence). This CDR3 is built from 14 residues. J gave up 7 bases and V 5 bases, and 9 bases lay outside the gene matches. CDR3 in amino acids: CASSRSGGQGEQYF. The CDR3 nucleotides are TGTGCCAGCAGTAGATCGGGGGGACAGGGTGAGCAGTACTTC.

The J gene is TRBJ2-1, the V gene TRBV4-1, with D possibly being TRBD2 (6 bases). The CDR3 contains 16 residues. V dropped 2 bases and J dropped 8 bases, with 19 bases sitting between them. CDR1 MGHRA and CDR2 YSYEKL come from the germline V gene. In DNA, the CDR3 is TGCGCCAGCAGCCAACCTGGGACTCGTATCAGCGATGAGCAGTTCTTC. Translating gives CASSQPGTRISDEQFF.

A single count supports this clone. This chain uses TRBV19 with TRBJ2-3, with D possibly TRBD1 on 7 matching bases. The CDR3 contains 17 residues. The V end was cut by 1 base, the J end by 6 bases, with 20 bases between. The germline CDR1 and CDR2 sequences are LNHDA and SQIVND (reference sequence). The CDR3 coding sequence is TGTGCCAGTAGTATAGGGCGGGACAGCGGCGGATCTGATACGCAGTATTTT. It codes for CASSIGRDSGGSDTQYF.

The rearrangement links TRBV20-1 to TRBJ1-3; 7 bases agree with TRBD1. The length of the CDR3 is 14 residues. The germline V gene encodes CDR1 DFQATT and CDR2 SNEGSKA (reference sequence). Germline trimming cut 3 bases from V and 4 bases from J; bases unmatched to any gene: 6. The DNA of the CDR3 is TGCAGTGCTAGTGACAGGGCAAAGGGAAACACCATATATTTT. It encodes CSASDRAKGNTIYF.

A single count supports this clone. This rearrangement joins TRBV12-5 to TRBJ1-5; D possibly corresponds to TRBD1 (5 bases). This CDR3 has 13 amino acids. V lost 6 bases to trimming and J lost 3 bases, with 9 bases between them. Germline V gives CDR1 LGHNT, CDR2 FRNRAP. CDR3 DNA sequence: TGTGCTAGTGGCCTTGGGGCCAATCAGCCCCAGCATTTT. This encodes CASGLGANQPQHF.

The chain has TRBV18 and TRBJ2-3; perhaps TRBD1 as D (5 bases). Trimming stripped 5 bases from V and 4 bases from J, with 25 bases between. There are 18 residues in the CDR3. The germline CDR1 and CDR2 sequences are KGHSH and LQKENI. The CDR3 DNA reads TGTGCCAGCTCAACCATTTTTTTGGCAGGGAATCGCGCAGATACGCAGTATTTT. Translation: CASSTIFLAGNRADTQYF.

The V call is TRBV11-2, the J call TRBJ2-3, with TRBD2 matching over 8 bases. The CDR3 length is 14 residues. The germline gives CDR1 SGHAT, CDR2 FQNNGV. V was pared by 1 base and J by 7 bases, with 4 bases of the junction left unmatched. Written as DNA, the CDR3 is TGTGCCAGCAGCTTAGTAGCGGGACAACATACGCAGTATTTT. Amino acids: CASSLVAGQHTQYF.